This T cell receptor beta chain came from a study of cytomegalovirus exposure and HLA in healthy donors. Healthy individuals who donated bone marrow served as the donors. At the time of sampling, donors were nominally healthy, though unrecorded immune exposures were likely. CDR3 length: 14 residues. V shed 4 bases and J 13 bases; nucleotides not matched to a gene: 15. The V gene's germline CDR1 is MNHEY and CDR2 SMNVEV (reference sequence). 13 Jbeta primers and 60 Vbeta primers were used for the PCR. Method: immunoSEQ multiplex PCR; TCRdb's copy keeps in-frame clones and lacks some. This table has some 77,000 clones, approximately 80% appearing once.

Sequenced material: PBMCs. The TCR was taken from a woman aged 45-65 years in good health and CMV-seropositive. This sequence joins TRBV27 and TRBJ1-2; 7 bases map to TRBD1. CDR3 DNA: TGTGCCAGCAGTTACTCCGACAGGGTTCAGTCAAGCACCTTC. Its translation: CASSYSDRVQSSTF.